What follows is one T cell receptor (beta chain) and its context. Its antigen remains unknown. The entry originates in a study of cytomegalovirus exposure and HLA in healthy donors. PCR primers comprised 60 Vbeta and 13 Jbeta primers. The table came from immunoSEQ multiplex PCR; TCRdb's copy has only in-frame clones and leaves some out. The repertoire holds about 90,000 clones, with about 72% as singletons. The CDR3 covers 17 residues. Losses at the gene ends were 0 bases for V and 3 bases for J; bases not matched to a gene: 7. Findings and caveats of the study: Other equally common chains were less clonally expanded than HLA-associated TCR beta chains, a later analysis showed. When the data were analyzed later, several of the most significant clusters appeared to be linked to common viral pathogens. Three CMV-associated chains proved CMV antigen-specific in vitro.

The receptor comes from a man between 25 and 39 years old in good health and CMV-seronegative. The material sequenced was PBMCs. This sequence joins TRBV23-1 and TRBJ1-4, with 7 bases aligning to TRBD1. TRBV23-1 is an ORF, and what it does is uncertain. Here the CDR3 DNA reads TGCGCCAGCAGTCAATCGACTTCAGGGACAGCTAATGAAAAACTGTTTTTT. This translates into CASSQSTSGTANEKLFF.